The T cell receptor beta chain described here comes from a study of beta chain features in type 1 diabetes. Findings and limits, study-wide: All four CD4+ subsets from Type 1 diabetes patients carried moderately but significantly shorter TCRB CDR3s. VDJ junctions from patients with type 1 diabetes contained fewer insertions and more deletions.

This clone occurred a few times. Its specificity is unknown. Isolation of CD4+ naive, central memory, regulatory and stem cell-like memory cells was achieved by sorting via CD45RO/CCR7/CD25/CD127/CD95/CD27. The investigators reverse transcribed all of the isolated RNA, so they sequenced expressed TCRB transcripts. Profiled with immunoSEQ multiplex PCR; TCRdb holds only in-frame clones, not every one. The profile shows about 640,000 clones, 9.5% to 15% of them singletons. Deletions cut 5 bases from V and 8 bases from J, with 12 bases between. The CDR3 has 12 amino acids. Germline V gives CDR1 SGHTA, CDR2 FQGNSA.

Sequencing was performed on naive CD4+ T cells from blood. This TCR derives from a man under 40 with type 1 diabetes. The chain recombines TRBV7-2 with TRBJ1-2; no definite D call. Here the CDR3 reads CASSLTSGGYTF. In nucleotides, the CDR3 is TGTGCCAGCAGCCTAACCTCTGGGGGCTACACCTTC.